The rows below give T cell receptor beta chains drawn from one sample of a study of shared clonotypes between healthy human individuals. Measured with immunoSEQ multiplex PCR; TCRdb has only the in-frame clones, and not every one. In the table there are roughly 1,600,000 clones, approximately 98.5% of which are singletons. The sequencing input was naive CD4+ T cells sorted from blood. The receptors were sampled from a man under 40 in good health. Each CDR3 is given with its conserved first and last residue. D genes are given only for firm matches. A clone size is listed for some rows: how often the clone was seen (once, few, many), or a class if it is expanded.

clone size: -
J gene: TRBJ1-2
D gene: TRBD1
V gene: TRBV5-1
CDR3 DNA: TGCGCCAGCAGCTTGGAAGGGGACAGGGAGGGCGGCTACACCTTC
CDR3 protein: CASSLEGDREGGYTF

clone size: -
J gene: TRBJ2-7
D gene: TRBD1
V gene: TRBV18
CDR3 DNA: TGTGCCAGCTCACCGGGTAGGGGGCAGGAGTACGAGCAGTACTTC
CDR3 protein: CASSPGRGQEYEQYF

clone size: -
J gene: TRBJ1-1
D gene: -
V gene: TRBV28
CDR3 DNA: TGTGCCAGCATCCCCCATCCGGACAGTAACACTGAAGCTTTCTTT
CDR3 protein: CASIPHPDSNTEAFF

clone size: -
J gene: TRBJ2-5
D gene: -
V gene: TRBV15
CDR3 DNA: TGTGCCACCAGCAGAGATCCAACGGACAGTGGTCGTGGGACCCAGTACTTC
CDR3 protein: CATSRDPTDSGRGTQYF

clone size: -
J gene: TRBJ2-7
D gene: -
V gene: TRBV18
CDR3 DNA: TGTGCCAGCTCGCCTTCCAGAGGGAGAAATTACGAGCAGTACTTC
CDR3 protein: CASSPSRGRNYEQYF

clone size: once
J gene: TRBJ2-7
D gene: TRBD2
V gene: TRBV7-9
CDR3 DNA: TGTGCCAGCAGCTTACTCGGACTAGCGGGTCGCATCGGCGAGCAGTACTTC
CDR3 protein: CASSLLGLAGRIGEQYF

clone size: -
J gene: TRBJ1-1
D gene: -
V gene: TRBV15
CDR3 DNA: TGTGCCACCAGCAGAGATTCCTCGAACACTGAAGCTTTCTTT
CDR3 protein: CATSRDSSNTEAFF

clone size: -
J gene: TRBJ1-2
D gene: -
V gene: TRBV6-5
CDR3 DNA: TGTGCCAGCAGTTACAGACAGCGCGAACTATACTATGGCTACACCTTC
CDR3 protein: CASSYRQRELYYGYTF

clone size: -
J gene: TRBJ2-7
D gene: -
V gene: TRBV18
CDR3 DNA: TGTGCCAGCTCACCCCCCGGCCGGCCCTACGAGCAGTACTTC
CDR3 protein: CASSPPGRPYEQYF

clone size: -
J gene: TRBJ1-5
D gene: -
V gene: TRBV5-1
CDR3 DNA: TGCGCCAGCAGCGTGGACCCTAATCAGCCCCAGCATTTT
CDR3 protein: CASSVDPNQPQHF

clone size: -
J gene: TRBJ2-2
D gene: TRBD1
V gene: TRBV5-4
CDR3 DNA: TGTGCCAGCAGCCTAGGGACAGGGGGTACCACCGGGGAGCTGTTTTTT
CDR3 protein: CASSLGTGGTTGELFF

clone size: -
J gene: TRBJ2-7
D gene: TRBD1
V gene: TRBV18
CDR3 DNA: TGTGCCAGCTCACCCTTCCGGGACAGATCTACCTACGAGCAGTACTTC
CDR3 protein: CASSPFRDRSTYEQYF

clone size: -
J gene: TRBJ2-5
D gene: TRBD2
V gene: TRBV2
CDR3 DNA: TGTGCCAGCAGTGGGTTGTCGGGGGGAGAGACCCAGTACTTC
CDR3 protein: CASSGLSGGETQYF

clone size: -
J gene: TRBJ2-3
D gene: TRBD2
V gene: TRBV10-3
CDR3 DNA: TGTGCCGCTCTAGCGGGAGGCACAGATACGCAGTATTTT
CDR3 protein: CAALAGGTDTQYF

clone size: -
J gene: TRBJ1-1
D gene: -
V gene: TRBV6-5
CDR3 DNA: TGTGCCAGCAGGCAGAATGGGGCTCGCCGTACTGAAGCTTTCTTT
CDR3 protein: CASRQNGARRTEAFF

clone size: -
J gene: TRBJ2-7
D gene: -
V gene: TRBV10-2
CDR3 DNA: TGCGCCAGCAGCTCGGAAACCTACGAGCAGTACTTC
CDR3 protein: CASSSETYEQYF

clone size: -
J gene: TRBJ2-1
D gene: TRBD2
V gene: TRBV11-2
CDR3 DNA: TGTGCCAGCAGCTTAGAATCGGGACTAGCGGGAGGGGGGTCCTACAATGAGCAGTTCTTC
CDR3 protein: CASSLESGLAGGGSYNEQFF

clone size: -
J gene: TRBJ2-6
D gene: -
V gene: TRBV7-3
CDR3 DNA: TGTGCCAGCAGCTTAGGCCCCCTCTCGGGGACTGGGGCCAACGTCCTGACTTTC
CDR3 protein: CASSLGPLSGTGANVLTF

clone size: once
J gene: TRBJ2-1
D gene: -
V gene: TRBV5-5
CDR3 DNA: TGTGCCAGCAGCTTGTTGAACAATGAGCAGTTCTTC
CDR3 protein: CASSLLNNEQFF

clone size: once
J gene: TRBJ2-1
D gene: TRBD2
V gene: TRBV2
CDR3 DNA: TGTGCCAGCAGACTAGCGGGAACATACAATGAGCAGTTCTTC
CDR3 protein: CASRLAGTYNEQFF

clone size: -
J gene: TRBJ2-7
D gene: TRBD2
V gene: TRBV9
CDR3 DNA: TGTGCCAGCAGCGATATACTAGCGGGAGTGGGGGAGCAGTACTTC
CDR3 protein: CASSDILAGVGEQYF

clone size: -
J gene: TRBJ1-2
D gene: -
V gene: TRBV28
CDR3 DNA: TGTGCCAGCAGTTTAGTCGGACAGAGCTATGGCTACACCTTC
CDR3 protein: CASSLVGQSYGYTF

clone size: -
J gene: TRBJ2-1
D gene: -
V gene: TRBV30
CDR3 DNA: TGTGCCTGGAGTGTAAAGGAGTCTCCCAATCCGTTCTTC
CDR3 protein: CAWSVKESPNPFF

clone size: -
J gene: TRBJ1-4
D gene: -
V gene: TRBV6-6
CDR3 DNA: TGTGCCAGCAGTGCCCCCAGCCTAGAGCTGTTTTTT
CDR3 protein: CASSAPSLELFF

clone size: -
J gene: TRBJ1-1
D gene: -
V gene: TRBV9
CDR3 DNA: TGTGCCAGCAGCCCGAAAGGCATGGGAGATTGGAACACTGAAGCTTTCTTT
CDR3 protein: CASSPKGMGDWNTEAFF

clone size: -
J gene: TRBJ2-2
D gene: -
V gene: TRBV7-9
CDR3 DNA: TGTGCCAGCAGCTCAAAGGACAAAACCGGGGAGCTGTTTTTT
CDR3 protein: CASSSKDKTGELFF

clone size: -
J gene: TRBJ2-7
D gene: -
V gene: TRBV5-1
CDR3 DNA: TGCGCCAGCAGCCGGGGTACCTACGAGCAGTACTTC
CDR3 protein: CASSRGTYEQYF

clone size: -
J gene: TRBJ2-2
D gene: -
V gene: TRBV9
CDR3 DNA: TGTGCCAGCAGCGAAGCCACCGGGGAGCTGTTTTTT
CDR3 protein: CASSEATGELFF

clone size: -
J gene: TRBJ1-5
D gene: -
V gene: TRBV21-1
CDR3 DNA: TGTGCCAGCACCCACCATCCCGGAGGGGGCGTTCATAGCAATCAGCCCCAGCATTTT
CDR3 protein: CASTHHPGGGVHSNQPQHF

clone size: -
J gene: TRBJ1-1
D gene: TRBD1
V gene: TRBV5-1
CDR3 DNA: TGCGCCAGCAGCCCCACAGGGGGGAACACTGAAGCTTTCTTT
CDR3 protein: CASSPTGGNTEAFF

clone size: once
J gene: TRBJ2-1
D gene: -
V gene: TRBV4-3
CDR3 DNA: TGCGCCAGCAGCCAAGAAGGTCAACTGGGCTACAATGAGCAGTTCTTC
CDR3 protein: CASSQEGQLGYNEQFF

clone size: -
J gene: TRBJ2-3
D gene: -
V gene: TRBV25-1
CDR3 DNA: TGTGCCAGCAGTGATAACGCAGATACGCAGTATTTT
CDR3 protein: CASSDNADTQYF

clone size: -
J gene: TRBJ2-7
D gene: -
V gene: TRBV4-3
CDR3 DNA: TGCGCCAGCAGCCAAGATGACTCGGCCTACGAGCAGTACTTC
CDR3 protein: CASSQDDSAYEQYF

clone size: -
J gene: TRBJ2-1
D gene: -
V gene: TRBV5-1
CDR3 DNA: TGCGCCAGCAGCACCCGACAGGCACTCACTGAGCAGTTCTTC
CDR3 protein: CASSTRQALTEQFF

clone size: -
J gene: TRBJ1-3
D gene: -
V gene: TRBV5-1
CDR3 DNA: TGCGCCAGCAGCTTGGTCCCGGACAGCGACACCATATATTTT
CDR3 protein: CASSLVPDSDTIYF

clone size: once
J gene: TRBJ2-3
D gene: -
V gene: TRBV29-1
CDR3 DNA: TGCAGCGTTGACCCCGGGGGCACAGATACGCAGTATTTT
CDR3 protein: CSVDPGGTDTQYF

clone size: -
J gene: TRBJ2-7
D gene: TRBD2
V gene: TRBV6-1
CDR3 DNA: TGTGCCAGCAGTGAGCGGGAGGGCCTGTACGAGCAGTACTTC
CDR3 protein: CASSEREGLYEQYF

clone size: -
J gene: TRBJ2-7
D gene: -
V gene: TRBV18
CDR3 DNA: TGTGCCAGCTCACCGGTCCACGTCCCGGAGGCCGAGCAGTACTTC
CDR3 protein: CASSPVHVPEAEQYF

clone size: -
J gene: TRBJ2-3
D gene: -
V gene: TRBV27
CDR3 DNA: TGTGCCAGCAGTTTCGGGGTACCCACAGATACGCAGTATTTT
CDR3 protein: CASSFGVPTDTQYF

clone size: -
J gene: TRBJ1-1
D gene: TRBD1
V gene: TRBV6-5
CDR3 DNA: TGTGCCAGCAGGAAACCGGGACAGTTGAACACTGAAGCTTTCTTT
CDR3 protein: CASRKPGQLNTEAFF

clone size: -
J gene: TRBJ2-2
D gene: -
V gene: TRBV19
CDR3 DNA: TGTGCCAGTAGTATAGACGGGGAGCTGTTTTTT
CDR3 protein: CASSIDGELFF

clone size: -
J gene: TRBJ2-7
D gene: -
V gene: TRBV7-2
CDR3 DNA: TGTGCCAGCAGCTTCTGGGAGTCGGTGCGCGAGCAGTACTTC
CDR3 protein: CASSFWESVREQYF

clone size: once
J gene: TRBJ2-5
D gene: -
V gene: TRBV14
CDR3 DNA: TGTGCCAGCAGCGCCCTCCCGGGGGCTAGTCCCCAAGAGACCCAGTACTTC
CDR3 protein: CASSALPGASPQETQYF

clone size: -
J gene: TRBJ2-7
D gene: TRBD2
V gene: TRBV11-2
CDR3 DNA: TGTGCCAGCAGCTTAGGGGCGGGAGCACTGGAGCAGTACTTC
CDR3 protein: CASSLGAGALEQYF

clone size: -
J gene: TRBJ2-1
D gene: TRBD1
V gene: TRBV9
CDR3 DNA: TGTGCCAGCACCCGGGGACAGGGGGCGGATGAGCAGTTCTTC
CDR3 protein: CASTRGQGADEQFF

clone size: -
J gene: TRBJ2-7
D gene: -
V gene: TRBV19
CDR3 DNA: TGTGCCAGTAGTCCTTTCACTGCCCTAGCGTCGAGCTCCTACGAGCAGTACTTC
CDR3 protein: CASSPFTALASSSYEQYF

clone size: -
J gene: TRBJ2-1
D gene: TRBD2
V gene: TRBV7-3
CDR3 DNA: TGTGCCAGCAGCTTAGATTCGCGGACTAGCGGGAGGTCGGATGAGCAGTTCTTC
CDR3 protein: CASSLDSRTSGRSDEQFF

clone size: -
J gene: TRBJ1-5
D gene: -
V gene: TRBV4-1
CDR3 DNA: TGCGCCAGCAGCCCAGCAGGGCACAATCAGCCCCAGCATTTT
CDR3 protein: CASSPAGHNQPQHF

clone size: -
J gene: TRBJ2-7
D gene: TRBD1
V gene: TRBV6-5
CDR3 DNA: TGTGCCAGCAGAGGACAGGGTCGCGCCTACGAGCAGTACTTC
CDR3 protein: CASRGQGRAYEQYF

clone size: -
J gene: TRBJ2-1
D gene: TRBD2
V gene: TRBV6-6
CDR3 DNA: TGTGCCAGCAGACAAGGACTAGCGACTTCTAATGAGCAGTTCTTC
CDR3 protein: CASRQGLATSNEQFF